Following are 20 T cell receptor beta chains from one sample sequenced in a study of PD-1 blockade in classical Hodgkin lymphoma. Method: immunoSEQ multiplex PCR; TCRdb's copy keeps in-frame clones and lacks some. The profile covers almost 100,000 clones, with roughly 92% appearing a single time and less than 3.5% taken by the ten largest. Every patient was affected by relapse after autologous stem cell transplantation, while exposure to brentuximab vedotin was not uniform. Sample: peripheral blood mononuclear cells (PBMCs), taken at baseline. Receptors were obtained from a human donor with classical Hodgkin lymphoma.

Note on this clone: Germline is not matched at one junction end, which may reflect a read error. The gene calls are TRBV27 and TRBJ2-1, with D possibly matching TRBD2 (5 bases). CDR3 length: 15 amino acids. The germline V gene encodes CDR1 MNHEY and CDR2 SMNVEV (reference sequence). This chain's CDR3 is CASSSPKGVYDEQFF. The DNA for the CDR3 is TGTGCCAGCAGTTCCCCTAAGGGAGTCTACGATGAGCAGTTCTTC.

The gene calls are TRBV7-9 and TRBJ1-1, with 8 bases fitting TRBD1. CDR1 is SEHNR and CDR2 is FQNEAQ in the germline V gene (reference sequence). The CDR3 runs 15 residues. V was pared by 0 bases and J by 4 bases, with 4 bases of the junction left unmatched. CDR3 bases: TGTGCCAGCAGCTTAGCGAACAGGGGGGTCACTGAAGCTTTCTTT. Its protein product is CASSLANRGVTEAFF.

The chain is built from TRBV29-1 and TRBJ2-1, with TRBD1 as a possible D gene (7 bases). V was clipped by 6 bases and J by 3 bases, with 12 bases between them. The V gene's germline CDR1 is SQVTM and CDR2 ANQGSEA. CDR3 length equals 13 residues. The CDR3 nucleotides are TGCAGCGTCGCAGGGGGGAACTACAATGAGCAGTTCTTC. This gives the protein CSVAGGNYNEQFF.

The chain recombines TRBV27 with TRBJ2-7, with a tentative D call TRBD1 (6 bases). The CDR3 is 13 amino acids. CDR1 and CDR2 (germline): MNHEY, SMNVEV (reference sequence). With 2 bases removed from V and 10 bases from J, the gap between germline ends came to 15 bases. The CDR3 DNA is TGTGCCAGCAGTTTACGGACAGAAGGAGTCCAGTACTTC. Amino acid sequence: CASSLRTEGVQYF.

This chain links TRBV21-1 with TRBJ1-5; the DNA was not used to check the table's D call, TRBD1. TRBV21-1 has pseudogene status. The CDR3 is made up of 17 amino acids. CDR3 sequence: CASSNLQGAHDNQPQHF. DNA for the CDR3: TGTGCCAGCAGCAATTTACAGGGGGCCCATGACAATCAGCCCCAGCATTTT.

The chain uses TRBV19 and TRBJ1-5; 7 nucleotides match TRBD1. Per the germline V gene, CDR1 is LNHDA and CDR2 is SQIVND (reference sequence). Trimming took 5 bases from V and 6 from J; bases not matched to a gene: 10. The CDR3 contains 15 residues. CDR3 in amino acids: CASSPGTAGGQPQHF. The CDR3 nucleotides read TGTGCCAGTAGTCCCGGGACAGCGGGGGGTCAGCCCCAGCATTTT.

The genes are TRBV29-1 and TRBJ2-4; 7 nucleotides match TRBD1. Germline V gene data show CDR1 as SQVTM and CDR2 as ANQGSEA. This CDR3 has 16 residues. The J segment lost 0 bases and the V segment lost 4 bases, leaving 9 bases of the junction unmatched. The CDR3 DNA reads TGCAGCGTTGGATTTCTCACAGGGGTAGCCAAAAACATTCAGTACTTC. Translated: CSVGFLTGVAKNIQYF.

The chain uses TRBV10-3 and TRBJ1-1; the D gene is possibly TRBD1 (5 bases). The germline V gene encodes CDR1 ENHRY and CDR2 SYGVKD. The CDR3 extends over 13 amino acids. Trimming removed 10 bases at V and 1 base at J, with 13 bases between. The CDR3 region is CATRPDRNTEAFF. Written as DNA, the CDR3 is TGTGCCACGAGACCTGACAGGAACACTGAAGCTTTCTTT.

The gene calls are TRBV5-1 and TRBJ1-1, with 10 bases aligning to TRBD1. Germline CDR1 reads SGHRS; CDR2 reads YFSETQ. The CDR3 is 21 residues long. Trimming cost V 0 bases and J 1 base; bases outside gene matches: 18. CDR3 DNA sequence: TGCGCCAGCAGCTTGGTCGGTGGGATACATCCCCGGGACAGGGGGAACACTGAAGCTTTCTTT. As protein: CASSLVGGIHPRDRGNTEAFF.

This chain's CDR3 is CASSISLILVAKNIQYF. CDR3 coding DNA: TGTGCCAGTAGTATCTCCCTCATCTTGGTAGCCAAAAACATTCAGTACTTC. V gene TRBV19 combines with J gene TRBJ2-4, with unresolved D. Germline V gene lookup returns CDR1 LNHDA and CDR2 SQIVND (reference sequence). The CDR3 has 17 amino acids. V was pared by 3 bases and J by 0 bases, with 15 bases between. Looking up the rest from reference TRBV19 and TRBJ2-4 gives the full variable domain: DGGITQSPKYLFRKEGQNVTLSCEQNLNHDAMYWYRQDPGQGLRLIYYSQIVNDFQKGDIAEGYSVSREKKESFPLTVTSAQKNPTAFYLCASSISLILVAKNIQYFGAGTRLSVL.

The rearrangement joins TRBV30 to TRBJ2-2, with 7 bases aligning to TRBD2. V shed 1 base, J shed 4 bases, and the junction held 9 bases outside the gene matches. CDR1 is GTSNPN, CDR2 SVGIG, per germline (reference sequence). This CDR3 spans 16 amino acids. DNA for the CDR3: TGTGCCTGGAGTGCAAACCTGGGACTAACCACCGGGGAGCTGTTTTTT. Translated: CAWSANLGLTTGELFF.

The chain uses TRBV18 and TRBJ1-3; D gene unclear. Deletions cut 3 bases from V and 4 bases from J, with 19 bases between. Germline values: CDR1 KGHSH, CDR2 LQKENI. This CDR3 has 17 amino acids. This chain's CDR3 is CASSPSGQGLVGNTIYF. The CDR3 bases are TGTGCCAGCTCACCCTCCGGTCAAGGGTTGGTAGGAAACACCATATATTTT.

The rearrangement uses TRBV6-5 and TRBJ1-3; the D is unclear. This CDR3 comprises 14 residues. Deletions cut 2 bases from V and 0 bases from J, with 5 bases between. Germline V lookup: CDR1 MNHEY, CDR2 SVGAGI. CDR3 nucleotides: TGTGCCAGCAGTTACAAGGCCTCTGGAAACACCATATATTTT. This codes for CASSYKASGNTIYF.

V usage is TRBV6-1 and J usage is TRBJ1-2; no definite D call. From germline, CDR1 is MNHNS and CDR2 SASEGT. Deletions cut 2 bases from V and 8 bases from J, with 21 bases between. This CDR3 contains 16 residues. CDR3 DNA sequence: TGTGCCAGCAGTGAACCCGTCCCCTCCGCCCCCGACGGCTACACCTTC. Its protein product is CASSEPVPSAPDGYTF.

The rearrangement links TRBV6-5 to TRBJ2-3, with 7 bases aligning to TRBD2. The CDR3 sequence is 14 residues long. CDR1 and CDR2 from the germline V gene are MNHEY and SVGAGI. V was pared by 6 bases and J by 4 bases, with 7 bases of the junction left unmatched. The CDR3 spells CASRGLEGPDTQYF. As DNA, the CDR3 is TGTGCCAGCAGAGGACTAGAGGGCCCAGATACGCAGTATTTT.

CDR3 DNA: TGTGCCAGCAGCGGACCTCCCCCCGAGCAGTACTTC. The encoded protein is CASSGPPPEQYF. The chain is built from TRBV6-1 and TRBJ2-7, with D unclear. Deletions cut 6 bases from V and 6 bases from J, with 12 bases between. CDR3 size: 12 residues. Germline V CDR1 and CDR2: MNHNS, SASEGT.

The chain carries TRBV5-1 and TRBJ2-7, with unresolved D. The ends were cut back, 0 bases at V and 3 bases at J, with 7 bases in the middle. CDR1 is SGHRS, CDR2 YFSETQ, per germline. The CDR3 length is 13 residues. As DNA, the CDR3 is TGCGCCAGCAGCTTGGACTTTTTCTACGAGCAGTACTTC. Its translation: CASSLDFFYEQYF.

The V gene is TRBV4-1, the J gene TRBJ2-5; a possible D gene is TRBD2 (6 bases). The tail of the sequence fits TRBJ2-7 better, so the J call may be wrong. The CDR3 has 16 amino acids. Germline CDR1 is MGHRA and CDR2 is YSYEKL. DNA for the CDR3: TGCGCCAGCAGCAGGGCGGGCGGGATGGGGGCCTACGAGCAGTACTTC. Protein: CASSRAGGMGAYEQYF.

The chain carries TRBV19 and TRBJ1-2; 7 bases are a match to TRBD1. Germline V gene data show CDR1 as LNHDA and CDR2 as SQIVND (reference sequence). The CDR3 consists of 16 residues. Trimming cost V 6 bases and J 4 bases; bases outside gene matches: 14. CDR3 in DNA: TGTGCCAGTAGGCCCGGGACAGCAACCAGAATCTATGGCTACACCTTC. This codes for CASRPGTATRIYGYTF.

The genes are TRBV19 and TRBJ2-1; D perhaps matches TRBD2 (5 bases). The CDR3 has 13 residues. Per the germline V gene, CDR1 is LNHDA and CDR2 is SQIVND (reference sequence). Trimming took 6 bases from V and 8 from J, leaving 14 bases between them. The CDR3 loop is CASRSGLWDEQFF. The CDR3 DNA is TGTGCCAGTAGATCGGGGTTGTGGGATGAGCAGTTCTTC.